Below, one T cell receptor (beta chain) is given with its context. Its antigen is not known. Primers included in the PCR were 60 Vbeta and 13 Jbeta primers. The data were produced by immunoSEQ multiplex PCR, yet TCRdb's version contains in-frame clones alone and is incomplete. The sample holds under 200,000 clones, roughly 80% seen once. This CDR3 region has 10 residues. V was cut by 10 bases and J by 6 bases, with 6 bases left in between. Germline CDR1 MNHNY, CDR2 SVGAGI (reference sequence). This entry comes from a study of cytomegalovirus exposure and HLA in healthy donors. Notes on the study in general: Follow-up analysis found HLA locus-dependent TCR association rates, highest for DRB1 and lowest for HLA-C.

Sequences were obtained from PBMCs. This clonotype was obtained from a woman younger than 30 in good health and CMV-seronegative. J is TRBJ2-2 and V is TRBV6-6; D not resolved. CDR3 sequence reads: CAILAGELFF. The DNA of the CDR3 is TGTGCCATATTAGCCGGGGAGCTGTTTTTT.